This T cell receptor beta chain was sequenced for a study of cytomegalovirus exposure and HLA in healthy donors. Study outcomes and limitations: Cytomegalovirus status was reportedly diagnosed by the classifier with high specificity and sensitivity. In an earlier analysis, productive rearrangement rates for most beta V segments clustered near 87% or 30%. Most TCR sequences were uncommon, yet certain public TCRs appeared in many donors. Exclusion applied to some V segments, including TRBV6-2 and TRBV6-3, as they were indistinguishable.

The CDR3 totals 14 residues. Trimming took 5 bases from V and 4 from J, leaving 11 bases between them. CDR1 and CDR2 from the germline V gene are SEHNR and FQNEAQ (reference sequence). This clone appeared a single time. The antigen is undetermined. PCR primers comprised 60 Vbeta and 13 Jbeta primers. Clones were sequenced by immunoSEQ multiplex PCR, and TCRdb holds only the in-frame ones, with some missing. The profile shows some 120,000 clones, around 77% of them singletons. The chain couples TRBV7-9 to TRBJ1-4; D unclear. The sequenced material came from PBMCs. The receptor's source is a human donor in good health. The DNA of the CDR3 is TGTGCCAGCAGCGTGGAGACCCTTAATGAAAAACTGTTTTTT. Translated, it gives CASSVETLNEKLFF.